Shown below are 14 T cell receptor beta chains from a single sample sequenced in a study of control samples from healthy donors and cancer patients. Using immunoSEQ multiplex PCR, the repertoire was profiled, and TCRdb retains in-frame clones only, with some absent. Its table lists 150,000 to 200,000 clones. The specimen was blood. The source of these receptors is a woman aged 25 to 39 in good health.

The V call is TRBV12-3 or TRBV12-4, the J call TRBJ1-1; D remains ambiguous. Trimming left V 5 bases short and J 5 bases short, with 12 bases between. This CDR3 is built from 13 residues. The CDR3 region has the DNA TGTGCCAGCAGTGTTCTTGTCGGGACTGAAGCTTTCTTT. Translated, it gives CASSVLVGTEAFF.

The gene calls are TRBV28 and TRBJ2-1; TRBD2 matches at 7 bases. Germline-derived CDR1 and CDR2 are MDHEN and SYDVKM. CDR3 size: 14 residues. With 7 bases clipped from V and 2 bases from J, the junction kept 5 bases outside the gene matches. CDR3 DNA sequence: TGTGCCAGCATCGAGCGGGGCCCCTACAATGAGCAGTTCTTC. Protein product: CASIERGPYNEQFF.

The genes are TRBV28 and TRBJ1-5; D might be TRBD1 (5 bases). The V end lost 4 bases, the J end lost 8 bases, and 15 bases lay between the germline ends. The length of the CDR3 is 14 residues. CDR1 and CDR2 from the germline V gene are MDHEN and SYDVKM. Written as DNA, the CDR3 is TGTGCCAGCAGTTCGGGACCGCTAGCCGAGCCCCAGCATTTT. It codes for CASSSGPLAEPQHF.

The gene calls are TRBV25-1 and TRBJ1-1; D gene ambiguous. The CDR3 sequence is 15 residues long. V shed 5 bases and J shed 4 bases, with 17 bases lying between them. Germline V gives CDR1 MGHDK, CDR2 SYGVNS. The CDR3 loop reads CASSSGATTFTEAFF. CDR3 nucleotide sequence: TGTGCCAGCAGTTCGGGAGCAACTACGTTCACTGAAGCTTTCTTT.

The rearrangement links TRBV7-3 to TRBJ2-2, with a tentative D call TRBD1 (5 bases). CDR3 length: 14 amino acids. The V end was cut by 2 bases, the J end by 6 bases, with 10 bases between. Per the germline V gene, CDR1 is SGHTA and CDR2 is FQGTGA. The CDR3 loop is CASSLGGASGELFF. CDR3 coding DNA: TGTGCCAGCAGCTTAGGTGGGGCCTCCGGGGAGCTGTTTTTT.

V is TRBV4-3 and J is TRBJ2-1; D may be TRBD1 or TRBD2 (5 bases each). The germline V gene encodes CDR1 LGHNA and CDR2 YSLEER. V lost 4 bases, J lost 5 bases, and 15 bases lay in between. This CDR3 has 15 residues. In DNA, the CDR3 is TGCGCCAGCAGCCGCACGAGGGGATTTAACAATGAGCAGTTCTTC. This encodes CASSRTRGFNNEQFF.

The chain combines TRBV5-1 with TRBJ2-5; no clear D gene. The V end lost 0 bases, the J end lost 2 bases, and 5 bases lay between the germline ends. The germline V gene has CDR1 SGHRS and CDR2 YFSETQ. The CDR3 sequence is 13 residues long. In DNA, the CDR3 is TGCGCCAGCAGCTTGGGGCTTCAAGAGACCCAGTACTTC. Translation: CASSLGLQETQYF.

This chain joins TRBV7-5 and TRBJ2-3; the table's D call, TRBD1, was not checked against the DNA. TRBV7-5 is labeled a pseudogene. The CDR3 length is 17 residues. Here the CDR3 reads CARSLGSYQGVPDTQYF. As DNA, the CDR3 is TGTGCCAGAAGCTTAGGGTCGTATCAGGGTGTCCCTGATACGCAGTATTTT.

The gene calls are TRBV6-2 or TRBV6-3 and TRBJ1-5; D gene ambiguous. The germline V and J ends were trimmed by 0 bases and 4 bases, with 13 bases remaining between them. The germline CDR1 and CDR2 sequences are MNHEY and SVGEGT. CDR3 size: 16 residues. The CDR3 is CASSYSSSGHNQPQHF. The CDR3 nucleotides read TGTGCCAGCAGTTACTCTTCCTCAGGCCATAATCAGCCCCAGCATTTT.

The chain is built from TRBV11-2 and TRBJ1-2, with a weak D call TRBD1 (5 bases). The CDR3 extends over 18 amino acids. The V gene's germline CDR1 is SGHAT and CDR2 FQNNGV. Trimming pared 5 bases from V and 4 bases from J, leaving 26 bases between. The CDR3 region has the DNA TGTGCCAGCAGCCGCGTCGGGGGGTCAGGATTGATAGGCTATGGCTACACCTTC. Translated: CASSRVGGSGLIGYGYTF.

The chain employs TRBV6-2 or TRBV6-3 and TRBJ1-5; D is ambiguous. Germline CDR1 reads MNHEY; CDR2 reads SVGEGT. V was clipped by 0 bases and J by 1 base, with 19 bases between them. This CDR3 has 19 residues. CDR3 DNA: TGTGCCAGCAGTTACTCTGGCATACCAAACGTCCTGAGCAATCAGCCCCAGCATTTT. Its protein product is CASSYSGIPNVLSNQPQHF.

The chain recombines TRBV3-1 (or the pseudogene TRBV3-2) with TRBJ2-1; TRBD1 agrees at 8 bases. Per the germline V gene, CDR1 is LGHDT and CDR2 is YNNKEL (reference sequence). This CDR3 is built from 13 residues. CDR3 loop: CAGSQGAANEQFF. CDR3 in DNA: TGTGCTGGATCTCAGGGGGCAGCAAATGAGCAGTTCTTC.

V usage is TRBV28 and J usage is TRBJ1-2, with D maybe TRBD1 (6 bases). The length of the CDR3 is 16 residues. V shed 5 bases and J shed 8 bases, with 24 bases lying between them. Germline assignment: CDR1 MDHEN and CDR2 SYDVKM. Here the CDR3 reads CASSTPGQQGFGGYTF. The DNA for the CDR3 is TGTGCCAGCAGTACCCCGGGACAACAAGGTTTCGGGGGCTACACCTTC.

The genes are TRBV18 and TRBJ1-2, with no clear D. CDR3 size: 14 residues. Germline CDR1 reads KGHSH; CDR2 reads LQKENI. Between the trimmed V and J ends, which lost 2 bases and 8 bases, there was a span of 15 bases. The CDR3 bases are TGTGCCAGCTCACCAGTAAATAATGAATCGGGCTACACCTTC. This sequence encodes CASSPVNNESGYTF.